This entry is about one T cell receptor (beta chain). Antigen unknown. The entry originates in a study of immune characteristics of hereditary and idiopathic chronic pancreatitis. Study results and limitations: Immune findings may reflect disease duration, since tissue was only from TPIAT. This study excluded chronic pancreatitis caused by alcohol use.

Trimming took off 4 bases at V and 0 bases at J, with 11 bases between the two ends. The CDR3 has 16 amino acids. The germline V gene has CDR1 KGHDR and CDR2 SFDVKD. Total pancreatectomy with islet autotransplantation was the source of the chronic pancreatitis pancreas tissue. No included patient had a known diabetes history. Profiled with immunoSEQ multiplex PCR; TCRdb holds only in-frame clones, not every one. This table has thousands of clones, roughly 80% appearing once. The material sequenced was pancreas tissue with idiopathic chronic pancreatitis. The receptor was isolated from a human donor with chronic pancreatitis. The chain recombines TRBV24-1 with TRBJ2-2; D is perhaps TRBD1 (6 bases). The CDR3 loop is CATSDLRGANTGELFF. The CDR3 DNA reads TGTGCCACCAGTGACCTCAGGGGCGCGAACACCGGGGAGCTGTTTTTT.